Sequencing of this T cell receptor beta chain was carried out in a study of cytomegalovirus exposure and HLA in healthy donors. Unmatched junction bases numbered 14, after V lost 4 bases and J lost 5 bases. Per the germline V gene, CDR1 is SGHDN and CDR2 is FVKESK. This CDR3 spans 17 amino acids. The PCR ran on 60 Vbeta and 13 Jbeta primers. Data came from immunoSEQ multiplex PCR; TCRdb stores just in-frame clones and leaves some out. The sample consists of roughly 49,000 clones, around 82% of them appearing once. The table lists this clone with a few counts. The antigen is unknown. Points from the study as a whole: TRBV6-2, TRBV6-3 and some other V segments were excluded as indistinguishable. By HLA locus, TCR association rates varied in a later analysis, with DRB1 showing the most and HLA-C the fewest.

V gene TRBV14 combines with J gene TRBJ2-7; 10 positions agree with TRBD2. This TCR derives from a boy between 10 and 17 years old in good health and CMV-seropositive. Sequenced input: PBMCs. The CDR3 DNA reads as TGTGCCAGCAGCCCTGGGGGCGCTAGCGGGGGTTTCAACGAGCAGTACTTC. It specifies CASSPGGASGGFNEQYF. Full variable domain (rest looked up from reference TRBV14 and TRBJ2-7): EAGVTQFPSHSVIEKGQTVTLRCDPISGHDNLYWYRRVMGKEIKFLLHFVKESKQDESGMPNNRFLAERTGGTYSTLKVQPAELEDSGVYFCASSPGGASGGFNEQYFGPGTRLTVT.